This T cell receptor (beta chain) is from a study of beta chain features in type 1 diabetes. Study observations and caveats: Comparison showed that naive, central memory and Treg TCRB repertoires appeared more similar among patients than among healthy donors. Shortening of TCRB CDR3s, moderate but significant, appeared in all four CD4+ subsets of Type 1 diabetes patients.

This clone occurred a few times. What it binds is not known. One heparinised blood draw, averaging about 116 mL, came from each donor. Cell sorting via CD45RO/CCR7/CD25/CD127/CD95/CD27 was performed to obtain CD4+ naive, central memory, regulatory and stem cell-like memory cells. As every portion of the isolated RNA was reverse transcribed, the sequencing read expressed TCRB transcripts. Samples of naive, central memory and regulatory T cells yielded a mean of about 3.57 million reads. Clones were read by immunoSEQ multiplex PCR, and TCRdb kept only the in-frame ones, dropping some. Of 95,000 to 150,000 clones in the sample, less than 20% were seen once. Sequencing was carried out using central memory CD4+ T cells from blood. The clonotype originates from a young man with type 1 diabetes.

In DNA form, the CDR3 reads TGTGCCAGCAGTGAGGGACAGGGGGCTTATTCACCCCTCCACTTT. Translating gives CASSEGQGAYSPLHF. The chain has TRBV25-1 and TRBJ1-6; TRBD1 matches at 12 bases. J gave up 8 bases and V 3 bases, and 2 bases lay outside the gene matches. This CDR3 is built from 15 residues. Germline assignment: CDR1 MGHDK and CDR2 SYGVNS.